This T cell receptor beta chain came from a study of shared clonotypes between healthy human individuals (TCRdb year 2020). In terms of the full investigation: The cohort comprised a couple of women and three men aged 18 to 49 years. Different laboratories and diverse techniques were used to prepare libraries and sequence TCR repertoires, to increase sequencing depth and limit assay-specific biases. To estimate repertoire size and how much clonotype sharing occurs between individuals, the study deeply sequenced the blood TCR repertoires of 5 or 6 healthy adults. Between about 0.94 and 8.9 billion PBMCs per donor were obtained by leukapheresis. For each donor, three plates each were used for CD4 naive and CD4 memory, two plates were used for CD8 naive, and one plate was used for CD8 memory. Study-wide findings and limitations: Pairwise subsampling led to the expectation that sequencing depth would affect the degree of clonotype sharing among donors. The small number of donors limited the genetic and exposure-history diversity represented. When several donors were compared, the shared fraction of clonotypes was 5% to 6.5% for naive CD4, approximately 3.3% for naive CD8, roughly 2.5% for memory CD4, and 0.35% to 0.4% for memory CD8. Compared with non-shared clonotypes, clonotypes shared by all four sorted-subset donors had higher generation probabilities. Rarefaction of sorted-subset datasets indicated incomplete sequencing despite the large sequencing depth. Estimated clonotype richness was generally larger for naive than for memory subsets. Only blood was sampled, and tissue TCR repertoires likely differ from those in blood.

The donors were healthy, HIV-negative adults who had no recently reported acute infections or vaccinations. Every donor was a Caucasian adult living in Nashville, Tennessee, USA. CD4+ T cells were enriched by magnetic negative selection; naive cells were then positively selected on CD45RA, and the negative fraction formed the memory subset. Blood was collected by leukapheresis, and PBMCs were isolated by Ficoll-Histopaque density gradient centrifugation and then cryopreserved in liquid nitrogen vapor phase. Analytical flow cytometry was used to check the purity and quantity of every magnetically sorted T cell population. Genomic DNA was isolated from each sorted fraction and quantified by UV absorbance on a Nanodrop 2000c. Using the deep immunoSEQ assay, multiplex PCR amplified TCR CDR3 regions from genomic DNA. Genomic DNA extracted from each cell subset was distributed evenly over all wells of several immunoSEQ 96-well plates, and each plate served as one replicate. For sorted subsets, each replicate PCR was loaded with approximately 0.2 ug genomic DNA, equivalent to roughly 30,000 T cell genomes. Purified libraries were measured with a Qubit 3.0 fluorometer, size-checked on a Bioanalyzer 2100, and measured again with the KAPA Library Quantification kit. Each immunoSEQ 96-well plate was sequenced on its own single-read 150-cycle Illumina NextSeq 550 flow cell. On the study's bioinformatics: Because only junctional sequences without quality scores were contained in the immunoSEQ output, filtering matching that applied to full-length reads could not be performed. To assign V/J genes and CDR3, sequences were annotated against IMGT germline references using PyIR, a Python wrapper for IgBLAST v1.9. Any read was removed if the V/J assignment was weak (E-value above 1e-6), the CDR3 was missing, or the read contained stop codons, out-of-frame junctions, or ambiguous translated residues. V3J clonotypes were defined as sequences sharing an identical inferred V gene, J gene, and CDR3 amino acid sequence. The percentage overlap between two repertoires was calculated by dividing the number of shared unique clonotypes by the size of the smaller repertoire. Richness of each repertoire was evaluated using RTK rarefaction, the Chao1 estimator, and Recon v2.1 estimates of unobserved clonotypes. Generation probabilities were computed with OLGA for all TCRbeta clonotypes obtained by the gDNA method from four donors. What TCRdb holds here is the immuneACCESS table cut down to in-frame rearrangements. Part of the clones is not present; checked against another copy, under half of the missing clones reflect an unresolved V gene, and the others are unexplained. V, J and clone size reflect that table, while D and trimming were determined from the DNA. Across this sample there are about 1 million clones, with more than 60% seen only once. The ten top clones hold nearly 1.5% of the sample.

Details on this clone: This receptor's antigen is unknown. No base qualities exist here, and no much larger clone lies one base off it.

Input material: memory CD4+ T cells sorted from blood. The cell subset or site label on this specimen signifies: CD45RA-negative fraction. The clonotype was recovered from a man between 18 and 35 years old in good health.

The sequence in DNA is TGCGCCAGCAGCTTATTAGGCGGGAGGGCCCACGATACGCAGTATTTT. It codes for CASSLLGGRAHDTQYF. Here the chain combines TRBV5-1 and TRBJ2-3, with 9 central nucleotides matching TRBD2. Spanning cysteine to phenylalanine, the CDR3 consists of 16 amino acids. The DNA shown is the 48-base CDR3, in frame from base 1. Sequences SGHRS (CDR1) and YFSETQ (CDR2) are obtained from the germline V gene. The germline V end is reduced by 2 bases and the J end by 6 bases; junction bases left unmatched: 10. Here the CDR3 is joined to the reference TRBV5-1 and TRBJ2-3 genes, and the full variable domain is: KAGVTQTPRYLIKTRGQQVTLSCSPISGHRSVSWYQQTPGQGLQFLFEYFSETQRNKGNFPGRFSGRQFSNSRSEMNVSTLELGDSALYLCASSLLGGRAHDTQYFGPGTRLTVL.